This T cell receptor beta chain was profiled in a study of response to subunit inactivated influenza vaccine. TCRdb processed the RT-PCR reads anew with MiXCR; each CDR3 protein has one entry. The sample yields more than 700,000 distinct CDR3 sequences, approximately 21% seen once. In its sample, this clonotype was seen a few times. The V end was cut by 2 bases, the J end by 5 bases, with 17 bases between. Per the germline V gene, CDR1 is SGHRS and CDR2 is YFSETQ. The CDR3 extends over 16 amino acids. V and J are TRBV5-1 and TRBJ2-1; a possible D gene is TRBD1 (5 bases). Sample: PBMCs from blood, taken less than 6 days after vaccination. This sequence originates from a man aged 45-65 years who received an inactivated influenza vaccine. The DNA of the CDR3 is TGCGCCAGCAGCTTAGGGGTATGGCATCCCAACAATGAGCAGTTCTTC. Translating it yields CASSLGVWHPNNEQFF.